One sample yielded the 30 T cell receptor beta chains listed below, sequenced in a study of blood T cell repertoires in COVID-19. Clones were sequenced by immunoSEQ multiplex PCR, and TCRdb holds only the in-frame ones, with some missing. This sample has 90,000 to 100,000 clones, with roughly four fifths found just once. The sample consisted of peripheral blood. The source of these receptors is a man aged 60 to 69 with acute or convalescent COVID-19.

The chain joins TRBV23-1 to TRBJ2-3; 11 bases line up with TRBD2. TRBV23-1 has ORF status, its function being uncertain. There are 16 residues in the CDR3. V dropped 7 bases and J dropped 2; count of bases not matched to a gene: 8. CDR3 protein: CASTSLAGGNTDTQYF. CDR3 DNA: TGCGCCAGCACCTCGCTAGCGGGGGGTAACACAGATACGCAGTATTTT.

The chain has TRBV5-1 and TRBJ2-2, with 8 bases matching TRBD1. J was trimmed by 6 bases and V by 4 bases; bases with no gene match: 8. CDR3 size: 15 residues. CDR1 and CDR2 (germline): SGHRS, YFSETQ. The CDR3 nucleotides are TGCGCCAGCAGCGGGCGACAGGGGTCGGCCGGGGAGCTGTTTTTT. Translated: CASSGRQGSAGELFF.

V and J are TRBV5-6 and TRBJ2-7; 7 nucleotides match TRBD1. The J segment lost 2 bases and the V segment lost 4 bases, leaving 6 bases of the junction unmatched. This CDR3 is built from 14 residues. The germline V gene has CDR1 SGHDT and CDR2 YYEEEE. CDR3 nucleotides: TGTGCCAGCAGCGTACCGGGACAGCCCTACGAGCAGTACGTC. This codes for CASSVPGQPYEQYV.

This clone was detected once. The chain joins TRBV19 to TRBJ2-3, with D tentatively TRBD2 (7 bases). The germline V gene encodes CDR1 LNHDA and CDR2 SQIVND (reference sequence). The CDR3 covers 22 residues. Trimming left V 9 bases short and J 2 bases short, with 39 bases between. The CDR3 region has the DNA TGTGCCAGCAACCGGAGGGGGGGCGTTCGATACGGGACGCAGACATACACAGATACGCAGTATTTT. This codes for CASNRRGGVRYGTQTYTDTQYF.

The rearrangement uses TRBV3-1 (or the pseudogene TRBV3-2) and TRBJ1-5; 8 nucleotides match TRBD1. The CDR3 consists of 15 residues. Germline V CDR1 and CDR2: LGHDT, YNNKEL (reference sequence). The J segment lost 5 bases and the V segment lost 0 bases, leaving 3 bases of the junction unmatched. For the CDR3, the DNA is TGTGCCAGCAGCCAAGAGGACAGGGTTGATCAGCCCCAGCATTTT. Translating gives CASSQEDRVDQPQHF.

The genes are TRBV6-1 and TRBJ2-3; 7 nucleotides agree with TRBD1. The CDR3 covers 15 residues. Germline CDR1 and CDR2: MNHNS and SASEGT. The ends lost 3 bases at V and 2 bases at J; junction bases unmatched: 5. The DNA for the CDR3 is TGTGCCAGCAGTGAGGGACAGCAAAACACAGATACGCAGTATTTT. It is translated as CASSEGQQNTDTQYF.

The chain employs TRBV6-4 and TRBJ1-2; 7 bases fit TRBD1. CDR1 and CDR2 from the germline V gene are MRHNA and SNTAGT. The CDR3 extends over 13 amino acids. With V trimmed by 4 bases and J by 2 bases, 1 base remained unmatched. The DNA for the CDR3 is TGTGCCAGCAGTGGGGACAGAAACTATGGCTACACCTTC. It codes for CASSGDRNYGYTF.

The chain links TRBV25-1 to TRBJ1-2; D is uncertain. The CDR3 has 13 residues. The V end lost 4 bases, the J end lost 8 bases, and 14 bases lay between the germline ends. From germline, CDR1 is MGHDK and CDR2 SYGVNS. As DNA, the CDR3 is TGTGCCAGCAGTGTGGCGGGCCCAGCGGGCTACACCTTC. Translating gives CASSVAGPAGYTF.

The gene calls are TRBV10-3 and TRBJ1-1, with 9 bases lining up with TRBD1. Germline trimming cut 5 bases from V and 1 base from J; bases unmatched to any gene: 8. Germline V gene lookup returns CDR1 ENHRY and CDR2 SYGVKD. There are 16 residues in the CDR3. The CDR3 here is CAISPSGGQGNTEAFF. The DNA for the CDR3 is TGTGCCATCAGTCCCTCAGGGGGACAGGGGAACACTGAAGCTTTCTTT.

The chain couples TRBV7-6 to TRBJ2-7; maybe TRBD2 (6 bases). The germline V and J ends were trimmed by 5 bases and 1 base, with 15 bases remaining between them. The germline gives CDR1 SGHVS, CDR2 FNYEAQ. This CDR3 is built from 15 residues. CDR3 coding DNA: TGTGCCAGCAGCATAGGGGCGGGGCCGTCCTACGAGCAGTACGTC. It yields the protein CASSIGAGPSYEQYV.

The chain combines TRBV10-2 with TRBJ1-1; 11 bases align to TRBD1. CDR1 is WSHSY and CDR2 is SAAADI in the germline V gene. The CDR3 covers 15 residues. The V gene end was trimmed by 10 bases and the J gene end by 6 bases; junction bases not matched to a gene: 13. Here the CDR3 reads CATKTGTGGRAEAFF. CDR3 DNA: TGCGCCACCAAGACCGGGACAGGGGGGAGAGCTGAAGCTTTCTTT.

The rearrangement joins TRBV9 to TRBJ1-2, with D possibly being TRBD1 (5 bases). The CDR3 runs to 15 residues. Germline CDR1 and CDR2: SGDLS and YYNGEE. V shed 7 bases and J shed 3 bases, with 19 bases lying between them. The CDR3 is CASSGGTTWDYGYTF. The CDR3 DNA follows: TGTGCCAGCTCCGGGGGAACCACCTGGGACTATGGCTACACCTTC.

This clone was detected once. The chain uses TRBV19 and TRBJ1-2, with TRBD1 matching 9 bases. With 4 bases clipped from V and 8 bases from J, the junction kept 5 bases outside the gene matches. Germline V CDR1 and CDR2: LNHDA, SQIVND (reference sequence). The CDR3 has 13 residues. Written as DNA, the CDR3 is TGTGCCAGTAGTACGAACAGGGGGCAAGGCTACACCTTC. Translating gives CASSTNRGQGYTF.

This chain links TRBV27 with TRBJ2-1; D not certain. Per the germline V gene, CDR1 is MNHEY and CDR2 is SMNVEV (reference sequence). The V end lost 0 bases, the J end lost 6 bases, and 18 bases lay between the germline ends. The CDR3 is 17 residues long. CDR3 loop: CASSLSSSVRSPNEQFF. CDR3 DNA sequence: TGTGCCAGCAGTTTATCATCGTCTGTGCGGAGTCCCAATGAGCAGTTCTTC.

The rearrangement links TRBV10-1 to TRBJ2-3; D is undetermined. The V end was cut by 4 bases, the J end by 5 bases, with 10 bases between. The CDR3 covers 13 residues. Germline V gene lookup returns CDR1 WNHNN and CDR2 SYGVQD (reference sequence). CDR3 nucleotide sequence: TGCGCCAGCAGTGGGGCGAAGAGAGATACGCAGTATTTT. Translated, it gives CASSGAKRDTQYF.

This chain connects TRBV6-5 to TRBJ1-1, with no clear D. V lost 6 bases and J lost 1, with 12 bases in between. The CDR3 runs 14 residues. Germline V gene data show CDR1 as MNHEY and CDR2 as SVGAGI. The CDR3 DNA sequence: TGTGCCAGCAGGGTTGGGAGGGAGAACACTGAAGCTTTCTTT. Its translation is CASRVGRENTEAFF.

This clone was detected only once. The chain combines TRBV2 with TRBJ2-7; the match to TRBD2 covers 9 bases. The CDR3 covers 12 residues. Germline values: CDR1 SNHLY, CDR2 FYNNEI. Trimming cost V 5 bases and J 6 bases; bases outside gene matches: 2. The CDR3 spells CASSSSGVEQYV. CDR3 DNA: TGTGCCAGCAGTTCTAGCGGGGTCGAGCAGTACGTC.

This clone was found once. The V gene is TRBV2, the J gene TRBJ1-2; 7 positions agree with TRBD1. Germline V lookup: CDR1 SNHLY, CDR2 FYNNEI. The CDR3 runs 15 residues. V was pared by 2 bases and J by 6 bases, with 9 bases of the junction left unmatched. CDR3 DNA sequence: TGTGCCAGCAGTGAATTGGGGCAGGGGGTGAATGGCTACACCTTC. Translating gives CASSELGQGVNGYTF.

By frequency in the sample, this clone is medium-sized. The chain recombines TRBV11-3 with TRBJ1-6; D might be TRBD1 (6 bases). V gave up 5 bases and J gave up 6 bases, with 14 bases separating them. Germline CDR1 reads SGHNT; CDR2 reads YENEEA. The CDR3 sequence is 15 residues long. The CDR3 DNA sequence: TGTGCCAGCAGCCCGCGCCGGACAGTTAATTCACCCCTCCACTTT. It is translated as CASSPRRTVNSPLHF.

The rearrangement joins TRBV5-1 to TRBJ1-1; D call uncertain. The CDR3 length is 14 residues. CDR1 SGHRS and CDR2 YFSETQ come from the germline V gene. V lost 0 bases to trimming and J lost 1 base, with 7 bases between them. CDR3 sequence (DNA): TGCGCCAGCAGCTTGGATGGGCAGAACACTGAAGCTTTCTTT. Its translation: CASSLDGQNTEAFF.

The chain joins TRBV24-1 to TRBJ2-1, with 9 bases aligning to TRBD2. The CDR3 loop spans 17 amino acids. Trimming cost V 5 bases and J 4 bases; bases outside gene matches: 11. In germline, CDR1 is KGHDR, CDR2 SFDVKD. For the CDR3, the DNA is TGTGCCACCAGTGGGAGCCCCTGGCGGGGGGGTTACAATGAGCAGTTCTTC. The encoded protein is CATSGSPWRGGYNEQFF.

The V and J genes are TRBV10-3 and TRBJ1-5; TRBD1 agrees at 9 bases. CDR1 and CDR2 (germline): ENHRY, SYGVKD. The CDR3 totals 15 residues. Germline trimming cut 3 bases from V and 5 bases from J; bases unmatched to any gene: 5. CDR3 DNA sequence: TGTGCCATCAGTGACCCGGGACAGGGTTATCAGCCCCAGCATTTT. Translation gives CAISDPGQGYQPQHF.

The V call is TRBV9, the J call TRBJ1-5, with 10 positions matching TRBD1. J gave up 3 bases and V 4 bases, and 4 bases lay outside the gene matches. The CDR3 loop spans 15 amino acids. CDR1 SGDLS and CDR2 YYNGEE come from the germline V gene. CDR3 nucleotide sequence: TGTGCCAGCAGCCCCGGGACAGGGGCCAATCAGCCCCAGCATTTT. Translated: CASSPGTGANQPQHF.

The V call is TRBV7-9, the J call TRBJ2-2; 9 bases line up with TRBD1. V trimming: 6 bases; J trimming: 5 bases; junction bases outside the gene matches: 7. The CDR3 covers 15 residues. CDR1 and CDR2 from the germline V gene are SEHNR and FQNEAQ (reference sequence). CDR3 coding DNA: TGTGCCAGCAGTTCCACAGGGGGCGCAACCGGGGAGCTGTTTTTT. This sequence encodes CASSSTGGATGELFF. Full variable domain (missing parts from reference TRBV7-9 and TRBJ2-2): DTGVSQNPRHKITKRGQNVTFRCDPISEHNRLYWYRQTLGQGPEFLTYFQNEAQLEKSRLLSDRFSAERPKGSFSTLEIQRTEQGDSAMYLCASSSTGGATGELFFGEGSRLTVL.

CDR3 amino acids: CASSYSTGEYDNEQFF. The CDR3 region has the DNA TGTGCCAGCAGTTACTCTACGGGGGAGTATGACAATGAGCAGTTCTTC. The chain uses TRBV6-5 and TRBJ2-1; D might be TRBD2 (6 bases). This CDR3 region has 16 residues. Germline V gene data show CDR1 as MNHEY and CDR2 as SVGAGI. Trimming left V 0 bases short and J 5 bases short, with 14 bases between.

This clone came up once. This chain connects TRBV13 to TRBJ2-7, with D possibly matching TRBD1 (5 bases). CDR1 and CDR2 from the germline V gene are PRHDT and FYEKMQ (reference sequence). V was pared by 11 bases and J by 0 bases, with 11 bases between. The CDR3 covers 12 residues. The CDR3 is CACEGASYEQYF. The DNA of the CDR3 is TGTGCCTGTGAAGGGGCCTCCTACGAGCAGTACTTC.

The chain employs TRBV27 and TRBJ1-4; 7 positions match TRBD1. V gave up 4 bases and J gave up 0 bases; unmatched junction bases: 5. The CDR3 is made up of 16 amino acids. Germline assignment: CDR1 MNHEY and CDR2 SMNVEV (reference sequence). The CDR3 DNA sequence: TGTGCCAGCAGTTCGACAGGGTTTGCAACTAATGAAAAACTGTTTTTT. This encodes CASSSTGFATNEKLFF.

V is TRBV5-8 and J is TRBJ2-4, with TRBD2 as a possible D gene (5 bases). The CDR3 extends over 13 amino acids. Germline lookup yields CDR1 SGHTS and CDR2 YDEGEE. Trimming took off 0 bases at V and 8 bases at J, with 9 bases between the two ends. In DNA form, the CDR3 reads TGTGCCAGCAGCTTGGAGGGAGTGGACATTCAGTACTTC. Protein product: CASSLEGVDIQYF.

The chain recombines TRBV5-8 with TRBJ2-7; D may be TRBD2 (5 bases). The CDR3 runs 15 residues. CDR1 is SGHTS, CDR2 YDEGEE, per germline. V shed 0 bases and J shed 3 bases, with 13 bases lying between them. CDR3 loop: CASSLGLRGGYEQYF. The CDR3 nucleotides read TGTGCCAGCAGCTTGGGCCTAAGAGGAGGCTACGAGCAGTACTTC.

V usage is TRBV7-2 and J usage is TRBJ1-1; no reliable D call. CDR1 is SGHTA, CDR2 FQGNSA, per germline. CDR3 length: 15 residues. The V gene lost 2 bases and the J gene lost 1 base, with 11 bases spanning the gap. The CDR3 region is CASSLRYDWNTEAFF. CDR3 in DNA: TGTGCCAGCAGCTTAAGGTATGACTGGAACACTGAAGCTTTCTTT.